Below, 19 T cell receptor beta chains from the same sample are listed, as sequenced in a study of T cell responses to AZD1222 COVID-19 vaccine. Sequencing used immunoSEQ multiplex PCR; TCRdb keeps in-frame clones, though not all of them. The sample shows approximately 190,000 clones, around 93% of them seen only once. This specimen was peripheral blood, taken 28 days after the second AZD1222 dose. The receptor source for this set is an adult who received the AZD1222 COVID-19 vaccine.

The CDR3 loop reads CASSKVDEQFF. The CDR3 region has the DNA TGTGCCAGCAGCAAAGTCGATGAGCAGTTCTTC. J is TRBJ2-1 and V is TRBV21-1; TRBD2 is the table's D call and was not checked against the DNA. TRBV21-1 is listed as a pseudogene. The length of the CDR3 is 11 residues.

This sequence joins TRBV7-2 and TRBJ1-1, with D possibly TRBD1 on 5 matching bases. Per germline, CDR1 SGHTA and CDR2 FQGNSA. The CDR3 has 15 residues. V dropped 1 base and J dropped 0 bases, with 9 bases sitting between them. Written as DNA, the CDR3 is TGTGCCAGCAGCTTAGGGACATGGCTGAACACTGAAGCTTTCTTT. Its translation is CASSLGTWLNTEAFF.

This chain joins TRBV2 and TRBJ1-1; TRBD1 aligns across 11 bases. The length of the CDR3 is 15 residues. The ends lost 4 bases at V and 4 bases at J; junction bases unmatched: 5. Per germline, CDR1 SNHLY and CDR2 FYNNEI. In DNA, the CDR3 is TGTGCCAGCAGTGTAGGTGGGACAGGGGGCACTGAAGCTTTCTTT. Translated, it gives CASSVGGTGGTEAFF. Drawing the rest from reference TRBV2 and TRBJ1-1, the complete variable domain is EPEVTQTPSHQVTQMGQEVILRCVPISNHLYFYWYRQILGQKVEFLVSFYNNEISEKSEIFDDQFSVERPDGSNFTLKIRSTKLEDSAMYFCASSVGGTGGTEAFFGQGTRLTVV.

The CDR3: CASSQDPTVGETQYF. CDR3 in DNA: TGTGCCAGCAGCCAAGATCCCACAGTCGGAGAGACCCAGTACTTC. The chain is built from TRBV3-1 (or the pseudogene TRBV3-2) and TRBJ2-5; no firm D call. The CDR3 covers 15 residues. Germline CDR1 reads LGHDT; CDR2 reads YNNKEL (reference sequence). Trimming stripped 0 bases from V and 4 bases from J, with 12 bases between.

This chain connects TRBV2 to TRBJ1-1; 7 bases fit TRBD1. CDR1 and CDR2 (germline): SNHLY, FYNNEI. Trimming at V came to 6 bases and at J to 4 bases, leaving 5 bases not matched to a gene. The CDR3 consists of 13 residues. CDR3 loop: CASSVQGTTEAFF. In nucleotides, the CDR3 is TGTGCCAGCAGCGTACAGGGGACCACTGAAGCTTTCTTT.

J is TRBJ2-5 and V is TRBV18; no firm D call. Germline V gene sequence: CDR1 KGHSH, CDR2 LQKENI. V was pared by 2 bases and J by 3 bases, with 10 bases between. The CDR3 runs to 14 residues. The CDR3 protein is CASSPFGPEETQYF. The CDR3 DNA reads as TGTGCCAGCTCACCATTTGGGCCAGAAGAGACCCAGTACTTC.

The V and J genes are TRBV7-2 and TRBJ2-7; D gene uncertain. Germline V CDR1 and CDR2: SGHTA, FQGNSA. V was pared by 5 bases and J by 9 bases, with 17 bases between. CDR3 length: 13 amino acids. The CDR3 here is CASSAEMATGQYF. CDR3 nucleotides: TGTGCCAGCAGCGCAGAGATGGCAACGGGGCAGTACTTC. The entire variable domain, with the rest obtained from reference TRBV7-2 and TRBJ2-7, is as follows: GAGVSQSPSNKVTEKGKDVELRCDPISGHTALYWYRQSLGQGLEFLIYFQGNSAPDKSGLPSDRFSAERTGGSVSTLTIQRTQQEDSAVYLCASSAEMATGQYFGPGTRLTVT.

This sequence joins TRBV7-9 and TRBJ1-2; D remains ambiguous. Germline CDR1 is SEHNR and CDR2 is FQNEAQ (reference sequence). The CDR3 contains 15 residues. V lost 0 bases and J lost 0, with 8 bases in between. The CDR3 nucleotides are TGTGCCAGCAGCTTAGCCGTAGCAACTAACTATGGCTACACCTTC. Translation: CASSLAVATNYGYTF. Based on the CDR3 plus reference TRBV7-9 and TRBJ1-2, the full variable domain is DTGVSQNPRHKITKRGQNVTFRCDPISEHNRLYWYRQTLGQGPEFLTYFQNEAQLEKSRLLSDRFSAERPKGSFSTLEIQRTEQGDSAMYLCASSLAVATNYGYTFGSGTRLTVV.

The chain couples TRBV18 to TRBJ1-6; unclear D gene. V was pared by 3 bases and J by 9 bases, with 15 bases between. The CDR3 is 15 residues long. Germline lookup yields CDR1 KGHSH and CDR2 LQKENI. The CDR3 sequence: CASSPSETIGSPLHF. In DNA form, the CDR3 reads TGTGCCAGCTCACCTTCGGAGACAATCGGTTCACCCCTCCACTTT.

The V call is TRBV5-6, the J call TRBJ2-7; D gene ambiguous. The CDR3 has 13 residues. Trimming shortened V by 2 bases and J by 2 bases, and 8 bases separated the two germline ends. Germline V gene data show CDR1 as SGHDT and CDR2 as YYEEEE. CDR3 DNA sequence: TGTGCCAGCAGCTTTAGGGCGGCCTACGAGCAGTACTTC. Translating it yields CASSFRAAYEQYF.

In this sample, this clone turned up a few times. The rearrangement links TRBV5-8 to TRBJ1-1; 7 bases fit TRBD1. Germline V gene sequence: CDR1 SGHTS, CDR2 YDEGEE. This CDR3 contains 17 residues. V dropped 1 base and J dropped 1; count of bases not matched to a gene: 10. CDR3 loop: CASSLYTGAGGNTEAFF. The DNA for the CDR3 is TGTGCCAGCAGCTTGTATACAGGGGCGGGGGGGAACACTGAAGCTTTCTTT.

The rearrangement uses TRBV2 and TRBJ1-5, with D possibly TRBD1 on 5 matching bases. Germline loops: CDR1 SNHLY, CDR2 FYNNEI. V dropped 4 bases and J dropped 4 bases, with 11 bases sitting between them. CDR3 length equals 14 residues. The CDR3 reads CASSGQNRNQPQHF. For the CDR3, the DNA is TGTGCCAGCAGTGGACAAAACAGGAATCAGCCCCAGCATTTT.

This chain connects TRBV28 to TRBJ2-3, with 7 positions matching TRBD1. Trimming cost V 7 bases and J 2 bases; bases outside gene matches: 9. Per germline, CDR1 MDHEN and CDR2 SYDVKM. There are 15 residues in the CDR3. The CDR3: CASTDRVGYTDTQYF. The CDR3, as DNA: TGTGCCAGCACAGACAGGGTCGGTTACACAGATACGCAGTATTTT.

The CDR3 loop reads CASSVQTGNTGELFF. For the CDR3, the DNA is TGTGCCAGCAGCGTCCAGACAGGCAACACCGGGGAGCTGTTTTTT. The chain combines TRBV9 with TRBJ2-2; D may be TRBD1 (6 bases). V gave up 2 bases and J gave up 2 bases, with 10 bases separating them. This CDR3 comprises 15 residues. Germline CDR1 SGDLS, CDR2 YYNGEE.

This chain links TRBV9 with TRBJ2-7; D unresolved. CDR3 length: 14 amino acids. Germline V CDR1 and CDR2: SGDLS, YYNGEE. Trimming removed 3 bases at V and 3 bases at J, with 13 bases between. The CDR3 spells CASSEGPVLYEQYF. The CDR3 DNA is TGTGCCAGCAGCGAGGGTCCGGTTCTCTACGAGCAGTACTTC. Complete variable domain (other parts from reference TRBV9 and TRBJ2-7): DSGVTQTPKHLITATGQRVTLRCSPRSGDLSVYWYQQSLDQGLQFLIQYYNGEERAKGNILERFSAQQFPDLHSELNLSSLELGDSALYFCASSEGPVLYEQYFGPGTRLTVT.

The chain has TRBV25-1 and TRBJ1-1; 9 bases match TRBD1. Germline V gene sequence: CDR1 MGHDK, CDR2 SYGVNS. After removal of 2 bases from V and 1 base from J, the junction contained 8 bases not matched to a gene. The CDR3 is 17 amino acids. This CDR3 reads CASSEAGQGMKNTEAFF. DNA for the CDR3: TGTGCCAGCAGTGAAGCGGGACAGGGTATGAAGAACACTGAAGCTTTCTTT.

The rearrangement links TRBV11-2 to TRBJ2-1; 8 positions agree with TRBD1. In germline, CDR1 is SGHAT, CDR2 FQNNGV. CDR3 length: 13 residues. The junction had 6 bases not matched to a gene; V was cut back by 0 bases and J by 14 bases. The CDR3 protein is CASSLEGRGPKFF. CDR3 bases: TGTGCCAGCAGCTTAGAAGGCAGGGGGCCGAAGTTCTTC.

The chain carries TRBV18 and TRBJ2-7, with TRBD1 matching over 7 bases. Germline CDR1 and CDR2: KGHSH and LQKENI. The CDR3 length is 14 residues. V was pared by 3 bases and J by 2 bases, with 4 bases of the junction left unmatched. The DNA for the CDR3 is TGTGCCAGCTCACCCCGGACAGGTACCTACGAGCAGTACTTC. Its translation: CASSPRTGTYEQYF. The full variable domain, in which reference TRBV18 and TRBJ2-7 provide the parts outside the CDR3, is NAGVMQNPRHLVRRRGQEARLRCSPMKGHSHVYWYRQLPEEGLKFMVYLQKENIIDESGMPKERFSAEFPKEGPSILRIQQVVRGDSAAYFCASSPRTGTYEQYFGPGTRLTVT.

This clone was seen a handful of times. CDR3 nucleotides: TGTGCCAGCTCACCACAGACAGGGCAAGCTTCACCCCTCCACTTT. It translates to CASSPQTGQASPLHF. This chain connects TRBV18 to TRBJ1-6; 7 nucleotides match TRBD1. The CDR3 consists of 15 residues. Looked up from germline, CDR1 is KGHSH and CDR2 is LQKENI. V was clipped by 1 base and J by 9 bases; unmatched bases: 6. The full variable domain, rest sourced from reference TRBV18 and TRBJ1-6, is NAGVMQNPRHLVRRRGQEARLRCSPMKGHSHVYWYRQLPEEGLKFMVYLQKENIIDESGMPKERFSAEFPKEGPSILRIQQVVRGDSAAYFCASSPQTGQASPLHFGNGTRLTVT.